Sequencing of this TCR beta chain was carried out in a study of cytomegalovirus exposure and HLA in healthy donors. CDR1 SNHLY and CDR2 FYNNEI come from the germline V gene. This CDR3 is 14 amino acids long. J gave up 3 bases and V 5 bases, and 3 bases lay outside the gene matches. Amplification used 60 Vbeta primers and 13 Jbeta primers. Sequenced by immunoSEQ multiplex PCR; TCRdb stores in-frame clones only, minus some. The sample lists about 170,000 clones; around four fifths were seen once. The sample consisted of PBMCs. The chain is built from TRBV2 and TRBJ2-7; 11 bases are a match to TRBD2. The TCR sequence derives from a girl aged 2 to 9 in good health and CMV-seropositive. CDR3 sequence: CASSTSGGLYEQYF. CDR3 nucleotides: TGTGCCAGCAGTACTAGCGGGGGCCTCTACGAGCAGTACTTC.